Below, one T cell receptor (beta chain) is given with its context. The antigen is not known. V was trimmed by 3 bases and J by 6 bases, leaving 10 bases between them. Germline CDR1 and CDR2: SGHRS and YFSETQ. The CDR3 runs to 12 residues. The sample comes from a study of cytomegalovirus exposure and HLA in healthy donors. Whole-study results and caveats: Listed as cytomegalovirus-associated were 150 to 200 TCR beta chains. Reports showed the classifier diagnosing cytomegalovirus status with high specificity and sensitivity.

The donors formed part of the roughly 120-subject validation cohort, distinct from the approximately 630-subject first cohort. Assay: immunoSEQ multiplex PCR; the TCRdb copy retains only in-frame clones and omits some. In the table there are about 140,000 clones, about 80% of which are singletons. Sequences were obtained from PBMCs. V usage is TRBV5-1 and J usage is TRBJ2-7; TRBD1 is a possible D gene (5 bases). This clonotype was sampled from a man aged 30 to 45 in good health and CMV-seropositive. CDR3 loop: CASSYPGREQYF. DNA for the CDR3: TGCGCCAGCAGCTATCCAGGGCGCGAGCAGTACTTC.